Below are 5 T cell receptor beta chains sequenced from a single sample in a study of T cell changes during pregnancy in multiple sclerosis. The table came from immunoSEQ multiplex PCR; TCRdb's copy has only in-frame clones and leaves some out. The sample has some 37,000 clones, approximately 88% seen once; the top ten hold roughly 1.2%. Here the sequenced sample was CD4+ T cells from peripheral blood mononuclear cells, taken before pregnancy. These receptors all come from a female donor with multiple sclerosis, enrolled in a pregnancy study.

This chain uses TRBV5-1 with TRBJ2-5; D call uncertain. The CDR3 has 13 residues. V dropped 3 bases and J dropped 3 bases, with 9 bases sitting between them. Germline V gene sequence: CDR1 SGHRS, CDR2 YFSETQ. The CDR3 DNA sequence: TGCGCCAGCAGCTGGCGAGAGGAAGAGACCCAGTACTTC. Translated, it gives CASSWREEETQYF.

The CDR3 nucleotides read TGCAGCGTTACGGGTGCTGGGACAGGGAGGGATCAGCCCCAGCATTTT. Its protein product is CSVTGAGTGRDQPQHF. This chain connects TRBV29-1 to TRBJ1-5, with TRBD1 matching over 9 bases. Trimming at V came to 5 bases and at J to 5 bases, leaving 13 bases not matched to a gene. The CDR3 consists of 16 residues. CDR1 and CDR2 (germline): SQVTM, ANQGSEA.

The CDR3 DNA follows: TGTGCCAGTAAAGCGGGAGGCCACCGATCCTACAATGAGCAGTTCTTC. As protein: CASKAGGHRSYNEQFF. The chain recombines TRBV19 with TRBJ2-1, with 9 nucleotides matching TRBD2. The CDR3 sequence is 16 residues long. V lost 7 bases and J lost 1; bases outside the gene matches: 8. Germline V gene sequence: CDR1 LNHDA, CDR2 SQIVND (reference sequence).

CDR3 DNA: TGTGCCAGCAGTAGGTCTGGAGTGGATGGGGAGCAGTACTTC. It is translated as CASSRSGVDGEQYF. The chain combines TRBV2 with TRBJ2-7; D is unclear. The V and J ends lost 5 bases and 7 bases respectively, with 18 bases between them. CDR1 and CDR2 (germline): SNHLY, FYNNEI. CDR3 length: 14 residues. Supplemented by reference TRBV2 and TRBJ2-7, the full variable domain reads EPEVTQTPSHQVTQMGQEVILRCVPISNHLYFYWYRQILGQKVEFLVSFYNNEISEKSEIFDDQFSVERPDGSNFTLKIRSTKLEDSAMYFCASSRSGVDGEQYFGPGTRLTVT.

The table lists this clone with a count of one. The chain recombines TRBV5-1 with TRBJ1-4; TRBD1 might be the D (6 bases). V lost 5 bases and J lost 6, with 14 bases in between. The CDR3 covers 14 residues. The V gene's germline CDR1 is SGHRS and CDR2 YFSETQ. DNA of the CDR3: TGCGCCAGCAGTTCTACAGGGCTTGATGAAAAACTGTTTTTT. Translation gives CASSSTGLDEKLFF. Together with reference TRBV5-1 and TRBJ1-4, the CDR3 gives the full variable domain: KAGVTQTPRYLIKTRGQQVTLSCSPISGHRSVSWYQQTPGQGLQFLFEYFSETQRNKGNFPGRFSGRQFSNSRSEMNVSTLELGDSALYLCASSSTGLDEKLFFGSGTQLSVL.